Each of the 8 T cell receptor beta chains below was sequenced from the same sample in a study of blood T cell repertoires in COVID-19. The protocol was immunoSEQ multiplex PCR, while the TCRdb copy is restricted to in-frame clones and leaves out a portion. The sample yields some 70,000 clones, about 85% seen once. Sequencing used peripheral blood. These receptors were obtained from a man of 80 years or more with acute or convalescent COVID-19.

V usage is TRBV6-5 and J usage is TRBJ1-4, with a tentative D call TRBD1 (5 bases). The CDR3 consists of 15 residues. With 5 bases removed from V and 8 bases from J, the gap between germline ends came to 18 bases. CDR1 MNHEY and CDR2 SVGAGI come from the germline V gene. CDR3 nucleotides: TGTGCCAGCAGTAGGGGAGAGGCGGGGCTCGAAAAACTGTTTTTT. As protein: CASSRGEAGLEKLFF.

The chain is built from TRBV27 and TRBJ1-6; TRBD1 matches 10 bases. This CDR3 is 15 amino acids long. CDR1 is MNHEY, CDR2 SMNVEV, per germline (reference sequence). The V gene end was trimmed by 7 bases and the J gene end by 6 bases; junction bases not matched to a gene: 6. CDR3 sequence reads: CASNQGTGVNSPLHF. The CDR3 DNA reads TGTGCCAGCAATCAAGGGACAGGGGTTAATTCACCCCTCCACTTT.

The V gene is TRBV5-1, the J gene TRBJ2-5; 7 nucleotides line up with TRBD2. Trimming removed 4 bases from V and 3 bases from J; junction bases left unmatched: 9. The CDR3 is 15 residues long. In germline, CDR1 is SGHRS, CDR2 YFSETQ. CDR3 region: CASSLEAGWKETQYF. The CDR3 DNA follows: TGCGCCAGCAGCCTCGAAGCGGGATGGAAAGAGACCCAGTACTTC. The full variable domain, completed using reference TRBV5-1 and TRBJ2-5, is KAGVTQTPRYLIKTRGQQVTLSCSPISGHRSVSWYQQTPGQGLQFLFEYFSETQRNKGNFPGRFSGRQFSNSRSEMNVSTLELGDSALYLCASSLEAGWKETQYFGPGTRLLVL.

The chain recombines TRBV9 with TRBJ2-7; the D gene is possibly TRBD2 (6 bases). Germline loops: CDR1 SGDLS, CDR2 YYNGEE. The CDR3 spans 14 residues. Trimming pared 8 bases from V and 3 bases from J, leaving 18 bases between. The chain's CDR3 is CASSRGASDYEQYF. The CDR3 coding sequence is TGTGCCAGTTCGAGGGGCGCTAGCGACTACGAGCAGTACTTC.

The chain joins TRBV9 to TRBJ2-3, with D perhaps TRBD1 (5 bases). The germline V gene has CDR1 SGDLS and CDR2 YYNGEE. The V gene lost 3 bases and the J gene lost 5 bases, with 10 bases spanning the gap. The CDR3 loop spans 13 amino acids. The CDR3: CASSGRGGDTQYF. The DNA for the CDR3 is TGTGCCAGCAGCGGAAGGGGTGGAGATACGCAGTATTTT. The full variable domain, its missing parts supplied by reference TRBV9 and TRBJ2-3, is DSGVTQTPKHLITATGQRVTLRCSPRSGDLSVYWYQQSLDQGLQFLIQYYNGEERAKGNILERFSAQQFPDLHSELNLSSLELGDSALYFCASSGRGGDTQYFGPGTRLTVL.

The gene calls are TRBV11-2 and TRBJ2-7; D uncertain. The CDR3 totals 13 residues. V dropped 1 base and J dropped 4 bases, with 8 bases sitting between them. Germline CDR1 and CDR2: SGHAT and FQNNGV. The CDR3 DNA reads as TGTGCCAGCAGCTTAGGGCAGAATTACGAGCAGTACTTC. Its protein is CASSLGQNYEQYF.

This clone was seen only a few times. This sequence joins TRBV21-1 and TRBJ1-5; TRBD1 was called by the table and not checked on the DNA. TRBV21-1 is reported as a pseudogene. The CDR3 sequence is 16 residues long. The CDR3 DNA reads as TGTGCCAGCAGCGGAAGGACACAGGGGGCGAGTCAGCCCCAGCATTTT. As protein: CASSGRTQGASQPQHF.

The V call is TRBV5-1, the J call TRBJ2-7, with D maybe TRBD2 (5 bases). The length of the CDR3 is 15 residues. CDR1 SGHRS and CDR2 YFSETQ come from the germline V gene. V shed 4 bases and J shed 0 bases, with 14 bases lying between them. For the CDR3, the DNA is TGCGCCAGCAGCCCCCTGTTTGAGGGCTCCTACGAGCAGTACTTC. Amino acid sequence: CASSPLFEGSYEQYF.